Below, 32 T cell receptor beta chains from the same sample are listed, as sequenced in a study of T cells expressing NK-cell markers. TCRdb re-called the 5' RACE reads and shows each CDR3 protein once, DNA omitted. The listing records just under 150,000 distinct CDR3 sequences. The material sequenced was blood T cells: a sorted CD56 or NKG2C T cell subset, CD4+ or CD8+ T cells, or bulk PBMC T cells (not recorded which). These receptors all stem from a man younger than 35 in good health.

The chain couples TRBV27 to TRBJ2-2; as DNA is missing, the TRBD2 call by TCRdb cannot be tested. CDR1 and CDR2 (germline): MNHEY, SMNVEV (reference sequence). The CDR3 totals 16 residues. CDR3 region: CASSLWASGSAGELFF.

The V gene is TRBV30, the J gene TRBJ1-3. The CDR3 is made up of 12 amino acids. From germline, CDR1 is GTSNPN and CDR2 SVGIG (reference sequence). CDR3 sequence: CAWSVLGNTIYF.

V gene TRBV6-2 or TRBV6-3 combines with J gene TRBJ2-7; absent DNA, TCRdb's TRBD1 call cannot be checked. Germline CDR1 is MNHEY and CDR2 is SVGEGT. This CDR3 has 13 amino acids. CDR3: CASVTGISYEQYF.

V usage is TRBV19 and J usage is TRBJ1-1. This CDR3 region has 15 residues. Germline assignment: CDR1 LNHDA and CDR2 SQIVND (reference sequence). The CDR3 sequence: CASSPLVPGLAEAFF.

The rearrangement links TRBV25-1 to TRBJ2-5; TCRdb's D call of TRBD1 is untestable without DNA. This CDR3 has 15 amino acids. In germline, CDR1 is MGHDK, CDR2 SYGVNS. The chain's CDR3 is CASSEYLEGEETQYF. The complete variable domain, with remaining parts taken from reference TRBV25-1 and TRBJ2-5, reads EADIYQTPRYLVIGTGKKITLECSQTMGHDKMYWYQQDPGMELHLIHYSYGVNSTEKGDLSSESTVSRIRTEHFPLTLESARPSHTSQYLCASSEYLEGEETQYFGPGTRLLVL.

The chain recombines TRBV2 with TRBJ1-1. This CDR3 has 12 amino acids. The germline V gene has CDR1 SNHLY and CDR2 FYNNEI. The CDR3: CASGRVNTEAFF.

The chain joins TRBV5-4 to TRBJ1-2; TCRdb lists TRBD1, though no DNA is available to test this call. CDR3 length: 14 amino acids. Germline V gene sequence: CDR1 SGHNT, CDR2 YYREEE (reference sequence). The CDR3 protein is CASSLGGSQNGYTF.

The rearrangement uses TRBV7-9 and TRBJ1-1; as DNA is missing, the TRBD1 call by TCRdb cannot be tested. This CDR3 spans 12 amino acids. In germline, CDR1 is SEHNR, CDR2 FQNEAQ (reference sequence). CDR3 protein: CASRSGTDEAFF.

The gene calls are TRBV20-1 and TRBJ1-1. This CDR3 spans 11 amino acids. Germline V gene data show CDR1 as DFQATT and CDR2 as SNEGSKA (reference sequence). The CDR3 loop is CSARDGVEAFF.

The J gene is TRBJ2-1, the V gene TRBV21-1; the D call of TRBD1 rests on TCRdb alone, since no DNA is present to check it. TRBV21-1 is labeled a pseudogene. The length of the CDR3 is 16 residues. The chain's CDR3 is CASSKVCTGQNNEQFF.

The rearrangement links TRBV27 to TRBJ1-6; TCRdb's D call of TRBD1 is untestable without DNA. Germline CDR1 MNHEY, CDR2 SMNVEV (reference sequence). The CDR3 is 19 amino acids. The CDR3 spells CASSAMGQGFSVYNSPLHF.

This chain links TRBV9 with TRBJ2-3; TCRdb gives TRBD2 as the D gene, but with no DNA this cannot be confirmed. The CDR3 spans 14 residues. Germline V gene lookup returns CDR1 SGDLS and CDR2 YYNGEE. CDR3 residues: CASTEWESTDTQYF.

The chain links TRBV11-2 to TRBJ2-1; lacking DNA, the TRBD1 call made by TCRdb goes unchecked. This CDR3 comprises 16 residues. CDR1 and CDR2 (germline): SGHAT, FQNNGV. The CDR3 here is CASLPTGRDFYNEQFF.

V gene TRBV5-8 combines with J gene TRBJ1-4. Germline CDR1 SGHTS, CDR2 YDEGEE. The CDR3 extends over 12 amino acids. The CDR3 loop reads CASSSDLPKLFF. Combining the CDR3 with reference TRBV5-8 and TRBJ1-4 gives the whole variable domain EAGVTQSPTHLIKTRGQQATLRCSPISGHTSVYWYQQALGLGLQFLLWYDEGEERNRGNFPPRFSGRQFPNYSSELNVNALELEDSALYLCASSSDLPKLFFGSGTQLSVL.

The chain has TRBV2 and TRBJ2-5; TCRdb calls TRBD2, which cannot be checked without DNA. Germline V lookup: CDR1 SNHLY, CDR2 FYNNEI. This CDR3 comprises 13 residues. CDR3 region: CASSEKHREGQYF.

The rearrangement uses TRBV15 and TRBJ2-4. CDR3 size: 15 residues. Germline V gene sequence: CDR1 LNHNV, CDR2 YYDKDF (reference sequence). Here the CDR3 reads CATSRDLGAKNIQYF.

V is TRBV6-2 or TRBV6-3 and J is TRBJ2-3; the D call from TCRdb, TRBD1, cannot be confirmed without DNA. This CDR3 is 14 amino acids long. The germline V gene has CDR1 MNHEY and CDR2 SVGEGT. The CDR3 region is CASSYPSGADTQYF.

The chain carries TRBV10-3 and TRBJ1-1; the D call from TCRdb, TRBD1, cannot be confirmed without DNA. This CDR3 comprises 14 residues. CDR1 and CDR2 from the germline V gene are ENHRY and SYGVKD. CDR3 loop: CAIRTGQGADEAFF.

The V gene is TRBV12-3 or TRBV12-4, the J gene TRBJ1-5. The CDR3 length is 12 residues. CDR3 loop: CASGDLNQPQHF.

The V call is TRBV14, the J call TRBJ2-1; TCRdb picks TRBD1, but there is no DNA to check that call. The CDR3 is 13 amino acids. Germline V gives CDR1 SGHDN, CDR2 FVKESK. The CDR3 loop is CASSQGQGKGQFF. The full variable domain, completed using reference TRBV14 and TRBJ2-1, is EAGVTQFPSHSVIEKGQTVTLRCDPISGHDNLYWYRRVMGKEIKFLLHFVKESKQDESGMPNNRFLAERTGGTYSTLKVQPAELEDSGVYFCASSQGQGKGQFFGPGTRLTVL.

The chain links TRBV11-1 to TRBJ2-2; TCRdb lists TRBD1, though no DNA is available to test this call. In germline, CDR1 is SGHAT, CDR2 FQDESV (reference sequence). The CDR3 consists of 16 residues. CDR3 sequence: CASSPPRGPNTGELFF.

The rearrangement joins TRBV12-3 or TRBV12-4 to TRBJ2-1; the TCRdb D gene call, TRBD1, has no DNA to confirm it. The CDR3 length is 14 residues. The CDR3 protein is CASSFYSGGGEQFF.

This chain uses TRBV19 with TRBJ1-5; checking the TCRdb D call of TRBD1 is not possible without DNA. This CDR3 is built from 16 residues. In germline, CDR1 is LNHDA, CDR2 SQIVND (reference sequence). CDR3: CASSIWTAYSNQPQHF.

CDR3 protein: CASSLLAGVYEQYF. This sequence joins TRBV6-2 or TRBV6-3 and TRBJ2-7; TCRdb's D call, TRBD2, is unchecked because there is no DNA. The germline gives CDR1 MNHEY, CDR2 SVGEGT. This CDR3 has 14 amino acids.

The V call is TRBV7-9, the J call TRBJ2-3; checking the TCRdb D call of TRBD1 is not possible without DNA. The CDR3 totals 16 residues. Looked up from germline, CDR1 is SEHNR and CDR2 is FQNEAQ (reference sequence). The CDR3 is CASSSIRAASTDTQYF. The whole variable domain, filled in from reference TRBV7-9 and TRBJ2-3, reads DTGVSQNPRHKITKRGQNVTFRCDPISEHNRLYWYRQTLGQGPEFLTYFQNEAQLEKSRLLSDRFSAERPKGSFSTLEIQRTEQGDSAMYLCASSSIRAASTDTQYFGPGTRLTVL.

The V call is TRBV5-6, the J call TRBJ1-2; TCRdb proposes TRBD1, but this gene call is untestable without DNA. This CDR3 contains 15 residues. The germline V gene encodes CDR1 SGHDT and CDR2 YYEEEE. This chain's CDR3 is CASTDRGALWNGYTF.

The CDR3 sequence: CSVRTGVRDTGELFF. This chain connects TRBV29-1 to TRBJ2-2. The CDR3 covers 15 residues. CDR1 and CDR2 (germline): SQVTM, ANQGSEA.

CDR3 protein: CASSLKGDRDEAFF. This chain joins TRBV7-3 and TRBJ1-1; the D gene TCRdb calls, TRBD1, cannot be checked with no DNA. The germline V gene encodes CDR1 SGHTA and CDR2 FQGTGA. The CDR3 has 14 residues.

The chain recombines TRBV29-1 with TRBJ2-3. CDR3 size: 15 residues. Germline-derived CDR1 and CDR2 are SQVTM and ANQGSEA. The CDR3 loop is CSVEDPSVGTDTQYF.

The rearrangement links TRBV6-2 or TRBV6-3 to TRBJ2-1; as DNA is missing, the TRBD1 call by TCRdb cannot be tested. The CDR3 runs 16 residues. Germline loops: CDR1 MNHEY, CDR2 SVGEGT. CDR3 loop: CASSYSAIQGTVEQFF.

The chain recombines TRBV7-8 with TRBJ2-3. The CDR3 covers 17 residues. The germline V gene has CDR1 SGHVS and CDR2 FQNEAQ. CDR3 protein: CASSLKSQSTGTDTQYF. The whole variable domain, filled in from reference TRBV7-8 and TRBJ2-3, reads GAGVSQSPRYKVAKRGQDVALRCDPISGHVSLFWYQQALGQGPEFLTYFQNEAQLDKSGLPSDRFFAERPEGSVSTLKIQRTQQEDSAVYLCASSLKSQSTGTDTQYFGPGTRLTVL.

The V and J genes are TRBV7-2 and TRBJ2-2; TCRdb indicates TRBD1, and absent DNA this call remains unverified. This CDR3 has 15 amino acids. CDR1 is SGHTA, CDR2 FQGNSA, per germline. CDR3 sequence: CASSLDRGLAGELFF.